This TCR beta chain is from a study of human T cells and chemical hapten exposure. Background on the study: The scalp of each patient received a weekly diphenylcyclopropenone dose for the full roughly 24-week study.

Remarks on this clonotype: No antigen is known for it.

TCRdb re-called the RACE reads through MiXCR, storing one row per CDR3 protein. The sample records more than 150,000 distinct CDR3 sequences, around 13% being singletons. Described time point: patch test 1, 2 weeks after DPC sensitization. The sample's treatment: therapeutic diphenylcyclopropenone sensitization with weekly scalp DPC. Study conclusions and caveats: DPC sensitization did not alter TCRs above 1 in 1000 frequency.

The CDR3 consists of 17 residues. V lost 5 bases, J lost 4 bases, and 14 bases stayed unmatched. CDR1 and CDR2 from the germline V gene are MNHEY and SVGAGI. The TCR comes from a woman aged 25 to 45 with alopecia areata. Some clones in this sample may be carry-over from other donors' samples. This specimen was whole blood, taken in connection with sensitization to the hapten diphenylcyclopropenone (DPC). V gene TRBV6-5 combines with J gene TRBJ2-1; 7 positions match TRBD1. For the CDR3, the DNA is TGTGCCAGCAGTCACCGCTACAGGGGTGATCAATACAATGAGCAGTTCTTC. Protein sequence: CASSHRYRGDQYNEQFF.